The next 3 T cell receptor beta chains were all read from a single sample in a study of response to subunit inactivated influenza vaccine. TCRdb reprocessed the RT-PCR reads with MiXCR, giving one entry per CDR3 protein. The sample holds 530,000 or so distinct CDR3 sequences, 14% seen once. The sequencing here drew on PBMCs from blood, taken roughly 13 days after vaccination. The receptors come from a man aged 50 or older who received an inactivated influenza vaccine.

A single count supports this clonotype. The chain links TRBV14 to TRBJ2-3; D gene uncertain. Looked up from germline, CDR1 is SGHDN and CDR2 is FVKESK. The CDR3 totals 15 residues. Trimming shortened V by 3 bases and J by 1 base, and 11 bases separated the two germline ends. For the CDR3, the DNA is TGTGCCAGCAGCCATGGAGTAGACGGCACAGATACGCAGTATTTT. It specifies CASSHGVDGTDTQYF.

This clonotype was detected only a few times. The chain recombines TRBV7-8 with TRBJ1-5; TRBD1 matches at 10 bases. The V gene end was trimmed by 6 bases and the J gene end by 5 bases; junction bases not matched to a gene: 10. The CDR3 contains 16 residues. The germline gives CDR1 SGHVS, CDR2 FQNEAQ. The CDR3 DNA follows: TGTGCCAGCAGATGGGCCGAGACAGGGGGCCATCAGCCCCAGCATTTT. It translates to CASRWAETGGHQPQHF.

The chain has TRBV28 and TRBJ2-2; tentatively, D is TRBD1 (6 bases). Germline V gene sequence: CDR1 MDHEN, CDR2 SYDVKM. V was cut by 6 bases and J by 4 bases, with 9 bases left in between. The CDR3 extends over 13 amino acids. The CDR3 region is CASSRQVTGELFF. CDR3 DNA sequence: TGTGCCAGCAGCAGACAGGTCACCGGGGAGCTGTTTTTT.